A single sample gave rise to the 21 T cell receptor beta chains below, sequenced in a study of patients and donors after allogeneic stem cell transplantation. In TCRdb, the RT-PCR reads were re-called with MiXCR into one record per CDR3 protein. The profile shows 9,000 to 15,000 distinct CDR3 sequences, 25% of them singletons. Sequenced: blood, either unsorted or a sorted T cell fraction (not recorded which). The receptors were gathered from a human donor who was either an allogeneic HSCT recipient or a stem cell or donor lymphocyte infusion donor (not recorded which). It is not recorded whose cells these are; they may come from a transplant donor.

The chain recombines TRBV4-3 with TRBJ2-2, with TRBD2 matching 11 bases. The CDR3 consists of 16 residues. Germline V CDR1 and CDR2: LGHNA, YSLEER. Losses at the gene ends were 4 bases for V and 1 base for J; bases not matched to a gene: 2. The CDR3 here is CASSRGTSGNTGELFF. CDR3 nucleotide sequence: TGCGCCAGCAGCCGAGGGACTAGCGGGAACACCGGGGAGCTGTTTTTT.

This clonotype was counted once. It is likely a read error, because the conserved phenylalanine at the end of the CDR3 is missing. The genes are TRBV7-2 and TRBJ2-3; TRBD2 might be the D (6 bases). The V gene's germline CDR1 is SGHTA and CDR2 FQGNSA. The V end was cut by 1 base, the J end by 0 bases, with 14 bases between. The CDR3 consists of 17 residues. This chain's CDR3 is CASSLVFGAGSTDTQYL. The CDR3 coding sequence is TGTGCCAGCAGCTTAGTGTTTGGTGCGGGGAGCACAGATACGCAGTATTTG.

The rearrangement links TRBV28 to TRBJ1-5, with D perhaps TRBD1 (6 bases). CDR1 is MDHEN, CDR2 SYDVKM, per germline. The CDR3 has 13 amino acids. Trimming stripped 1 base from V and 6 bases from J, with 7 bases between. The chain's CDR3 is CASSLYRAQPQHF. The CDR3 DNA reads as TGTGCCAGCAGTTTATACAGGGCTCAGCCCCAGCATTTT. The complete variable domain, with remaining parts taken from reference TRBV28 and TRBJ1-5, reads DVKVTQSSRYLVKRTGEKVFLECVQDMDHENMFWYRQDPGLGLRLIYFSYDVKMKEKGDIPEGYSVSREKKERFSLILESASTNQTSMYLCASSLYRAQPQHFGDGTRLSIL.

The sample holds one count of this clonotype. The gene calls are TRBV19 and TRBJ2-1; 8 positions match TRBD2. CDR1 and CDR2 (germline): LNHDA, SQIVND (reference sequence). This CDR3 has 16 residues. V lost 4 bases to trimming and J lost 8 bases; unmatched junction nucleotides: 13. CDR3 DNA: TGTGCCAGTAGTAATTGGAGGGGACTAGTCCGGGATGAGCAGTTCTTC. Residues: CASSNWRGLVRDEQFF.

CDR3 coding DNA: TGTGCCAGTACTATGGGGGACCTCGGAAACACCATATATTTT. Protein sequence: CASTMGDLGNTIYF. The genes are TRBV19 and TRBJ1-3; D perhaps matches TRBD1 (5 bases). Germline CDR1 and CDR2: LNHDA and SQIVND (reference sequence). The CDR3 has 14 amino acids. V was shortened by 7 bases and J by 4 bases, with 14 bases between the two germline ends.

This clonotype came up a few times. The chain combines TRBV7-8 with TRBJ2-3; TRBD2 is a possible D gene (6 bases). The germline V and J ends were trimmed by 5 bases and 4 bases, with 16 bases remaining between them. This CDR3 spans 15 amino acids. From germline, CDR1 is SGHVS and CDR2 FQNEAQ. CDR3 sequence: CASSPFPGDPDTQYF. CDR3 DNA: TGTGCCAGCAGCCCCTTCCCGGGAGATCCAGATACGCAGTATTTT. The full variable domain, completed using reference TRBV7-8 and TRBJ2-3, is GAGVSQSPRYKVAKRGQDVALRCDPISGHVSLFWYQQALGQGPEFLTYFQNEAQLDKSGLPSDRFFAERPEGSVSTLKIQRTQQEDSAVYLCASSPFPGDPDTQYFGPGTRLTVL.

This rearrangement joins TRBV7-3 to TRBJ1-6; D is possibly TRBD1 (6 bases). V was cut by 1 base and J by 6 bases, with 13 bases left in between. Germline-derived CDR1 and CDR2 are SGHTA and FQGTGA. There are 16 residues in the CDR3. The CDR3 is CASSLKWAGANSPLHF. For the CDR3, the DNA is TGTGCCAGCAGCTTAAAATGGGCAGGGGCTAATTCACCCCTCCACTTT. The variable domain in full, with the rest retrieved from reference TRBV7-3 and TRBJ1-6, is GAGVSQTPSNKVTEKGKYVELRCDPISGHTALYWYRQSLGQGPEFLIYFQGTGAADDSGLPNDRFFAVRPEGSVSTLKIQRTERGDSAVYLCASSLKWAGANSPLHFGNGTRLTVT.

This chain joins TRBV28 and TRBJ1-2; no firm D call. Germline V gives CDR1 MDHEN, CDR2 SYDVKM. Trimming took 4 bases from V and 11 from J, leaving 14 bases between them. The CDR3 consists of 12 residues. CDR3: CASSSDSLGYTF. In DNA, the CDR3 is TGTGCCAGCAGTTCGGATAGTCTAGGGTACACCTTC.

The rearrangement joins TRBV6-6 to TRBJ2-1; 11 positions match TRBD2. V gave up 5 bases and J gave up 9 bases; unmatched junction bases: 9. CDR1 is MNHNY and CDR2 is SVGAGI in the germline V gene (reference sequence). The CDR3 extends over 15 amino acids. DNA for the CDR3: TGTGCCAGCAGTCAAACTAGCGGGAGCTTGGGTGAGCAGTTCTTC. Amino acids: CASSQTSGSLGEQFF.

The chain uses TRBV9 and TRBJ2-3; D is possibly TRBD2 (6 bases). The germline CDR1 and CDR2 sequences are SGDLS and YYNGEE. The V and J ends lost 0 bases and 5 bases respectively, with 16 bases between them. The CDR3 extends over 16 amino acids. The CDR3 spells CASSVEGAGGLDTQYF. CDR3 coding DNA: TGTGCCAGCAGCGTAGAGGGAGCGGGCGGATTAGATACGCAGTATTTT.

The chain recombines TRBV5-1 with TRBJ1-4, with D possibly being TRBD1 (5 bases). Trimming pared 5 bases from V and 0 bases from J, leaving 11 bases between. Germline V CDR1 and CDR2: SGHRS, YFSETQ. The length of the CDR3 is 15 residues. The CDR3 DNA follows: TGCGCCAGCAGGGGCAGGGCTTCAACTAATGAAAAACTGTTTTTT. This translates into CASRGRASTNEKLFF.

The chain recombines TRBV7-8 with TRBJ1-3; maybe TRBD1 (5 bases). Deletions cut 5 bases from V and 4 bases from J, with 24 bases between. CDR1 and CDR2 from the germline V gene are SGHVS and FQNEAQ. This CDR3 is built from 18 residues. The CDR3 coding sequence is TGTGCCAGCAGCCGAACAGCGGGACCCTCAATAGGGGGAAACACCATATATTTT. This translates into CASSRTAGPSIGGNTIYF.

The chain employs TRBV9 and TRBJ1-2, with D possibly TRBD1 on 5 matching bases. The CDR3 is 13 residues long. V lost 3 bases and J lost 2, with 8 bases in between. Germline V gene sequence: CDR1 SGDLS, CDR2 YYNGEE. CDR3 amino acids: CASSGGVNYGYTF. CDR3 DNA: TGTGCCAGCAGCGGAGGGGTGAACTATGGCTACACCTTC.

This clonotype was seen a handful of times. This chain's CDR3 is CASSVGESYNSPLHF. CDR3 DNA sequence: TGTGCCAGCAGCGTTGGGGAATCCTATAATTCACCCCTCCACTTT. The chain joins TRBV9 to TRBJ1-6; D ambiguous. Germline assignment: CDR1 SGDLS and CDR2 YYNGEE. V dropped 2 bases and J dropped 1 base, with 7 bases sitting between them. CDR3 size: 15 residues.

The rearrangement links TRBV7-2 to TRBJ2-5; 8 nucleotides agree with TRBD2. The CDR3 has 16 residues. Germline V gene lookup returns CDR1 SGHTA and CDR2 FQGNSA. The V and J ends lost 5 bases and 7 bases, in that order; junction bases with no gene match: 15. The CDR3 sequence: CASSPRGLAGSLTQYF. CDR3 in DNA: TGTGCCAGCAGCCCCCGGGGGCTAGCGGGTTCCCTGACCCAGTACTTC. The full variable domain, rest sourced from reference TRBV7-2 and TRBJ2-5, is GAGVSQSPSNKVTEKGKDVELRCDPISGHTALYWYRQSLGQGLEFLIYFQGNSAPDKSGLPSDRFSAERTGGSVSTLTIQRTQQEDSAVYLCASSPRGLAGSLTQYFGPGTRLLVL.

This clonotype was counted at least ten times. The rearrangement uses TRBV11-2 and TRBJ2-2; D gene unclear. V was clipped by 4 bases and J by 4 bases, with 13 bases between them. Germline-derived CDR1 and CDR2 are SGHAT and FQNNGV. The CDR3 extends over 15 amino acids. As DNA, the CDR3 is TGTGCCAGCAGCTCCTCGACGGCTTTCACCGGGGAGCTGTTTTTT. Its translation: CASSSSTAFTGELFF. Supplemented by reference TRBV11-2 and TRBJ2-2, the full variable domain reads EAGVAQSPRYKIIEKRQSVAFWCNPISGHATLYWYQQILGQGPKLLIQFQNNGVVDDSQLPKDRFSAERLKGVDSTLKIQPAKLEDSAVYLCASSSSTAFTGELFFGEGSRLTVL.

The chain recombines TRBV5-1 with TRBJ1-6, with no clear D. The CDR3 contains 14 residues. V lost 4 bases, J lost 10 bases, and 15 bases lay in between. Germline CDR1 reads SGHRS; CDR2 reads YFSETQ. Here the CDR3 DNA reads TGCGCCAGCAGCCCGACTCCTCAGGAATCACCCCTCCACTTT. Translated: CASSPTPQESPLHF. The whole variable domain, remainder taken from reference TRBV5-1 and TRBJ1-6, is KAGVTQTPRYLIKTRGQQVTLSCSPISGHRSVSWYQQTPGQGLQFLFEYFSETQRNKGNFPGRFSGRQFSNSRSEMNVSTLELGDSALYLCASSPTPQESPLHFGNGTRLTVT.

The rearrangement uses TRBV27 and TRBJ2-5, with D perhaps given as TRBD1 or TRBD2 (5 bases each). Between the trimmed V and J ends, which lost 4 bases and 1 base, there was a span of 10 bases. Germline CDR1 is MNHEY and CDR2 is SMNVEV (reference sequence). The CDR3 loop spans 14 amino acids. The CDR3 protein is CASSSTRGQETQYF. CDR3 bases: TGTGCCAGCAGTTCCACTAGGGGCCAAGAGACCCAGTACTTC.

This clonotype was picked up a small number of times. The CDR3 loop reads CASSQGTGRNTIYF. CDR3 nucleotide sequence: TGTGCCAGCAGCCAAGGGACAGGGAGAAACACCATATATTTT. The rearrangement uses TRBV12-3 or TRBV12-4 and TRBJ1-3, with 9 bases matching TRBD1. J was trimmed by 5 bases and V by 6 bases; bases with no gene match: 5. This CDR3 is built from 14 residues.

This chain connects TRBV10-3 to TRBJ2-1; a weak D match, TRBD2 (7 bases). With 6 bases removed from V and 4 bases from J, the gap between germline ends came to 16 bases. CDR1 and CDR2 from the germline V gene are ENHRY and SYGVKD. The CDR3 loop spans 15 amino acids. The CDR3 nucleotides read TGTGCCATCAGAGGGGGGGGCGGAGGATACAATGAGCAGTTCTTC. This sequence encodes CAIRGGGGGYNEQFF.

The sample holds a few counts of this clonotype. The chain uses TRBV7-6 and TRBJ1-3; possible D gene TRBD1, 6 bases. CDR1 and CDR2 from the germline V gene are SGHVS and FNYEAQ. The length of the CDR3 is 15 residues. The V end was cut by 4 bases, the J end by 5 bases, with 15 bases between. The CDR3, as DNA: TGTGCCAGCAGCTCCTGGGAACAGGGAAGAAACACCATATATTTT. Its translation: CASSSWEQGRNTIYF. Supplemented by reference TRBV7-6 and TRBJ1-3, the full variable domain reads GAGVSQSPRYKVTKRGQDVALRCDPISGHVSLYWYRQALGQGPEFLTYFNYEAQQDKSGLPNDRFSAERPEGSISTLTIQRTEQRDSAMYRCASSSWEQGRNTIYFGEGSWLTVV.